The clone carrying this T cell receptor beta chain occurred many times. These data originate in a study of T-cell reconstitution after alpha-beta-depleted transplantation in children. Unique molecular identifiers were used to barcode this TCRbeta library. TCRdb reprocessed the PCR reads with MiXCR, giving one entry per CDR3 protein. The table shows 350,000 to 400,000 distinct CDR3 sequences, with around 21% occurring only once. CDR3 length: 13 residues. Germline CDR1 and CDR2: DFQATT and SNEGSKA (reference sequence). J gave up 5 bases and V 2 bases, and 3 bases lay outside the gene matches. V is TRBV20-1 and J is TRBJ2-1, with 7 bases lining up with TRBD2. The clonotype comes from a human donor who donated a stem cell graft to a child with acute myeloid leukemia. This sample comprised PBMCs from the stem cell graft donor, obtained from the stem cell graft. The DNA for the CDR3 is TGCAGTGCTAGAAGGGACTACCACAATGAGCAGTTCTTC. Translation gives CSARRDYHNEQFF.